Given below is one T cell receptor beta chain in context. The source of the sample is a study of T cell changes during pregnancy in multiple sclerosis. Between the trimmed V and J ends, which lost 0 bases and 11 bases, there was a span of 16 bases. Germline-derived CDR1 and CDR2 are SGHTA and FQGTGA. CDR3 length: 14 residues. Clones were sequenced by immunoSEQ multiplex PCR, and TCRdb holds only the in-frame ones, with some missing. The data show roughly 46,000 clones, 90% to 95% seen once. The rearrangement links TRBV7-3 to TRBJ1-1; D unclear. Sequenced here: peripheral blood, sampled in the third trimester of pregnancy. This TCR derives from a female donor with multiple sclerosis, enrolled in a pregnancy study. CDR3 DNA sequence: TGTGCCAGCAGCTTAACGAGTGGGTCTTACAGCGCTTTCTTT. Protein sequence: CASSLTSGSYSAFF.